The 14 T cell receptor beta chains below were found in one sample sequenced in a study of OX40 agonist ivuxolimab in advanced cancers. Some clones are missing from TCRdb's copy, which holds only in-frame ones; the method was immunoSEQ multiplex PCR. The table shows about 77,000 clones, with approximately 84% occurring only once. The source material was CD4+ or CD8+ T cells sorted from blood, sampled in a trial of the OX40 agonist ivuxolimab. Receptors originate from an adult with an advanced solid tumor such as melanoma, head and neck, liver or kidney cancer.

The CDR3 DNA reads as TGTGCCAGCAGCTTAGTTGGGGGGCGCGAGCAGTACTTC. It encodes CASSLVGGREQYF. This chain joins TRBV7-8 and TRBJ2-7; D is tentatively TRBD1 or TRBD2 (6 bases each). V was shortened by 1 base and J by 6 bases, with 10 bases between the two germline ends. The length of the CDR3 is 13 residues. Germline values: CDR1 SGHVS, CDR2 FQNEAQ. Using reference TRBV7-8 and TRBJ2-7 for the parts outside the CDR3, the full variable domain is GAGVSQSPRYKVAKRGQDVALRCDPISGHVSLFWYQQALGQGPEFLTYFQNEAQLDKSGLPSDRFFAERPEGSVSTLKIQRTQQEDSAVYLCASSLVGGREQYFGPGTRLTVT.

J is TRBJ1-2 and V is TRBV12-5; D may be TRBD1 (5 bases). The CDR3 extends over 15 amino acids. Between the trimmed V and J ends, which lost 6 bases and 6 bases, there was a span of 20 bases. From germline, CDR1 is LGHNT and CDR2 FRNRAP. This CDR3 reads CASGPADGRADGYTF. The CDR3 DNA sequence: TGTGCTAGTGGCCCCGCAGATGGCAGGGCCGATGGCTACACCTTC.

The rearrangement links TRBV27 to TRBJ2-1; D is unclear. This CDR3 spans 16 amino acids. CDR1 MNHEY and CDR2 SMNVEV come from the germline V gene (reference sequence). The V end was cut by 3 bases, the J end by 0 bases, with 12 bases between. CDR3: CASSFRSLSSYNEQFF. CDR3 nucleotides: TGTGCCAGCAGTTTTCGCAGTCTAAGCTCCTACAATGAGCAGTTCTTC.

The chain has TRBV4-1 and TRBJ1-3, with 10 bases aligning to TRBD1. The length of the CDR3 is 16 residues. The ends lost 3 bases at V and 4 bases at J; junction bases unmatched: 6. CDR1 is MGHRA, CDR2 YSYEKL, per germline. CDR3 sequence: CASSHRDRGVGNTIYF. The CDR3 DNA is TGCGCCAGCAGCCATAGGGACAGGGGAGTCGGAAACACCATATATTTT.

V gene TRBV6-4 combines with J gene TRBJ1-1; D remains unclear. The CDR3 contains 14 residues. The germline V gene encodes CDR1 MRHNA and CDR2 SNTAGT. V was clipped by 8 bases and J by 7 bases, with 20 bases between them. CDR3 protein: CASPRTSPRLEAFF. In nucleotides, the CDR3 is TGTGCCAGCCCTCGTACGAGCCCCCGGCTTGAAGCTTTCTTT.

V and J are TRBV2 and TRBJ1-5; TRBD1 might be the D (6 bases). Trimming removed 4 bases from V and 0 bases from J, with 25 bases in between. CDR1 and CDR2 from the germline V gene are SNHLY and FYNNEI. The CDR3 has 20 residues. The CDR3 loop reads CASSVRPDSGGTHSNQPQHF. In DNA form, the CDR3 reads TGTGCCAGCAGTGTTCGCCCGGACAGTGGGGGCACCCATAGCAATCAGCCCCAGCATTTT.

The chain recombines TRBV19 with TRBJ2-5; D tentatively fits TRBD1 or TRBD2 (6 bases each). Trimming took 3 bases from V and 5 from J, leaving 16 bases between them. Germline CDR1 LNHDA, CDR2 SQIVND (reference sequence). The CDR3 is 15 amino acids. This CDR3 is CASSMLARGFETQYF. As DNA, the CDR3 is TGTGCCAGTAGTATGCTAGCGAGGGGGTTTGAGACCCAGTACTTC.

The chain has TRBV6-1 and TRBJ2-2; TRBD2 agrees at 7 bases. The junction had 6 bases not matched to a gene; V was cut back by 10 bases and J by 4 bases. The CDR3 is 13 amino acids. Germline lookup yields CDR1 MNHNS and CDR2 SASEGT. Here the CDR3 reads CAIQRDFTGELFF. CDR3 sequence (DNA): TGTGCCATTCAGCGGGACTTCACCGGGGAGCTGTTTTTT.

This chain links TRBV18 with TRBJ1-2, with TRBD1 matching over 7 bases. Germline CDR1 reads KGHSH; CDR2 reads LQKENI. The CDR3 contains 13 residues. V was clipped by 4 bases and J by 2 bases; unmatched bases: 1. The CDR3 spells CASSQTGNYGYTF. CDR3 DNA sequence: TGTGCCAGCTCACAGACAGGGAACTATGGCTACACCTTC.

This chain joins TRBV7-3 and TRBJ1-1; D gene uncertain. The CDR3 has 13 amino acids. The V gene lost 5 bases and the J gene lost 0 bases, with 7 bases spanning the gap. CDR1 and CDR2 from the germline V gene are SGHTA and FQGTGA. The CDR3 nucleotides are TGTGCCAGCAGCGTCCAAATGAACACTGAAGCTTTCTTT. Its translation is CASSVQMNTEAFF. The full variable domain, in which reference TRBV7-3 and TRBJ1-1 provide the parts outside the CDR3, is GAGVSQTPSNKVTEKGKYVELRCDPISGHTALYWYRQSLGQGPEFLIYFQGTGAADDSGLPNDRFFAVRPEGSVSTLKIQRTERGDSAVYLCASSVQMNTEAFFGQGTRLTVV.

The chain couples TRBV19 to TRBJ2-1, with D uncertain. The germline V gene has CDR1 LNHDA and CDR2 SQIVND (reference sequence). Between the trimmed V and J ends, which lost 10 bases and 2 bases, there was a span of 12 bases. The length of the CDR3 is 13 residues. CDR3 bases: TGTGCCACCTCATCATTCACCTACAATGAGCAGTTCTTC. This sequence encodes CATSSFTYNEQFF.

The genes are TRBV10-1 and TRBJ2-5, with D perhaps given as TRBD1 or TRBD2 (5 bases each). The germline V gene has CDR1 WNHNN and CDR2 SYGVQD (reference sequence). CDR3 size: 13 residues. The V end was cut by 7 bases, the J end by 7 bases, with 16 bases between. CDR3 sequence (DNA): TGCGCCAGCACCCGGGACCTTGATGGGACCCAGTACTTC. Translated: CASTRDLDGTQYF.

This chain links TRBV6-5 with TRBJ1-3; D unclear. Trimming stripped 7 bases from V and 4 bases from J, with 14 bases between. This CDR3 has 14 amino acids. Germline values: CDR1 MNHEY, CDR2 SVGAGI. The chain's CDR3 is CASKITVDGNTIYF. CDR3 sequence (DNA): TGTGCCAGCAAGATAACGGTAGACGGAAACACCATATATTTT.

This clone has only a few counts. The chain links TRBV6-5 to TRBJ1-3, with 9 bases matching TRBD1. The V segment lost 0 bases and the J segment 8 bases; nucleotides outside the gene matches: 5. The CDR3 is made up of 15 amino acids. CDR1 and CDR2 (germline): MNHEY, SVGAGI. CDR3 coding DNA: TGTGCCAGCAGTTACTCGTCGGACAGGGGTGACACCATATATTTT. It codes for CASSYSSDRGDTIYF.